The present T cell receptor beta chain was sequenced within a study of blood T cell repertoires in COVID-19 (dated by TCRdb to about 2020). With respect to the entire study: Samples covering the acute and convalescent phases of COVID-19 were provided by collaborators in the United States, Italy and Spain. Deeply sampled blood TCRbeta repertoires from subjects exposed to, actively infected with, or recovered from COVID-19 were included in the dataset. The prospective study material was composed of cDNA or gDNA derived from T cells, B-cell-depleted T cells, or PBMCs. A freely available public database, intended as a resource for researchers studying the immune response to SARS-CoV-2, is where the repertoires were released. Nearly every sample came with metadata listing a de-identified subject ID, COVID-19 status, age in years and sex. Samples were obtained from the ongoing ImmuneRACE study (first 160 participants) and from 1,254 subjects provided by 6 global collaborators. Where HLA class I and class II types were available, the types were taken from metadata supplied by the sample provider, not from assay-based typing. Findings and caveats that apply to the study as a whole: The quantity of clinical and demographic metadata differed by source and by participant and was supplied without curation.

CDR1 GTSNPN and CDR2 SVGIG are derived from the germline V gene (reference sequence). V and J are truncated by 2 bases and 3 bases respectively, leaving an intervening sequence of 13 bases. Including cysteine and phenylalanine, the CDR3 has 14 amino acids. The retained sequence is limited to the CDR3, 42 bases, with the frame set at the first base. The immunoSEQ Assay, a bias-controlled multiplex PCR, was used to amplify TCRbeta CDR3 regions from genomic DNA. Turning to the authors' computational methods: The number of nucleated cells in each sample was estimated from the amplification of reference gene primers within the assay. Sequence reads were collapsed and filtered to measure the absolute abundance of every unique TCRbeta CDR3 rearrangement. Productive Simpson clonality was computed per sample as the square root of Simpson's diversity index over productive rearrangements. TCRdb took this table from immuneACCESS and kept in-frame rearrangements with V and J called. Such tables lack part of the clones; where checked against another copy, unresolved V genes explain under half of the gap, and the rest is unexplained. That table supplies the V and J calls and clone size; D and trimming were determined from the DNA. Present in this sample are 410,000 or so clones, 70% to 90% of which were seen just once. About 1.6% of the sample belongs to the ten largest clones.

One collaborating source in Seattle enrolled patients during active infection and followed them longitudinally through the course of disease. Collaborating institutions collected whole blood in K2EDTA tubes following their own protocols. For TCRbeta analysis, collaborator samples were shipped as frozen whole blood, as isolated PBMCs, or as DNA extracted from either sample type. Details on this clone: Its antigen has not been determined. Base-call qualities are not available, and no considerably larger clone is one nucleotide away.

The chain links TRBV30 with TRBJ1-2; TRBD1 might be the D gene, on 5 matching bases. Sequencing was done on a sample of peripheral blood. The sequence derives from a woman aged 40-49 years with COVID-19, enrolled during active disease. The DNA is TGTGCCTGGAGTACCCAGGGTGGAGACTATGGCTACACCTTC. It translates as CAWSTQGGDYGYTF.